This T cell receptor beta chain appears in the sequencing data of a study of blood T cell repertoires in COVID-19. Study-level information: COVID-19 samples from acute and convalescent phases originated in the United States, Italy and Spain. PBMCs, B-cell-depleted T cells, or T cells were the source of the cDNA or gDNA that made up the material.

Per the authors' pipeline: Nucleated cell number was recorded as an estimate derived from reference gene primer amplification. Sequencing was performed with immunoSEQ multiplex PCR; in TCRdb, only in-frame clones are kept and a portion is missing. The V and J calls and clone size were taken over from that table, and D and trimming were inferred from the DNA. Among about 200,000 clones, 70% to 90% were seen once, and the ten largest hold roughly 0.78%. The CDR3 length is 12 residues. Trimming took off 2 bases at V and 7 bases at J, with 8 bases between the two ends. The V gene's germline CDR1 is MNHEY and CDR2 SVGAGI.

The sample taken for sequencing was peripheral blood. V gene TRBV6-5 combines with J gene TRBJ1-1; D remains ambiguous. This TCR was recovered from a woman between 65 and 79 years old with acute or convalescent COVID-19. CDR3 nucleotides: TGTGCCAGCAGTTACGGGCCGGATGAAGCTTTCTTT. Its translation is CASSYGPDEAFF.